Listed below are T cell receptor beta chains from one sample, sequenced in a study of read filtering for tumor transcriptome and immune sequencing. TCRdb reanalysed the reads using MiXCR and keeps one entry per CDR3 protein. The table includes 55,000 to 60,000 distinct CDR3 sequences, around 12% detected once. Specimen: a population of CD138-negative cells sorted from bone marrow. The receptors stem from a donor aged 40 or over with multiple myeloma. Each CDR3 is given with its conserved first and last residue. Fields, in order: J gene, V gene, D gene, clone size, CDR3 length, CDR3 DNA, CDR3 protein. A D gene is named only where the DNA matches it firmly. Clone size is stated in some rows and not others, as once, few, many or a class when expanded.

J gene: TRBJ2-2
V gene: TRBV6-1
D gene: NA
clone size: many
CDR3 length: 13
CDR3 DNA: TGTGCCAGCAGTGGCGGGTGGCGCGAGGAGCTGTTTTTT
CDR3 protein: CASSGGWREELFF

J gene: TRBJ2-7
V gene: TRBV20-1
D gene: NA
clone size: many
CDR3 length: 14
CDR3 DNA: TGCAGTGCTCCTGCGGGTATGCAGGACTACGAGCAGTACTTC
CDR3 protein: CSAPAGMQDYEQYF

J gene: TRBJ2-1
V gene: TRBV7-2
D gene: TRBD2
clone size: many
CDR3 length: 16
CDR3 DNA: TGTGCCAGCAGCTCCAGGACTAGCGGGGGCTACAATGAGCAGTTCTTC
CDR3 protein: CASSSRTSGGYNEQFF

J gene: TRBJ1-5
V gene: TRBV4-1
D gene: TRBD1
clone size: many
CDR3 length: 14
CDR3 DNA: TGCGCCAGCAGCCAAGAGGACAGGGAACAGCCCCAGCATTTT
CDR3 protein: CASSQEDREQPQHF

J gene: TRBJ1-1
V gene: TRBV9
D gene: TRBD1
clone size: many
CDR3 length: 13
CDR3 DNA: TGTGCCAGCAGCCCTCGGACAGGGTCTGAAGCTTTCTTT
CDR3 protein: CASSPRTGSEAFF

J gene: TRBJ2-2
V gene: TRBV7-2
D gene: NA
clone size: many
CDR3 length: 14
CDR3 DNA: TGTGCCAGCAGCCCCAGCGGGCACTCCGGGGAGCTGTTTTTT
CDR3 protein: CASSPSGHSGELFF

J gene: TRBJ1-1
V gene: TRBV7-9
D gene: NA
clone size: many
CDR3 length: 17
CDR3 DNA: TGTGCCAGCAGCTTCTCCGGGGACGTTACTCTGAACACTGAAGCTTTCTTT
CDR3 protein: CASSFSGDVTLNTEAFF

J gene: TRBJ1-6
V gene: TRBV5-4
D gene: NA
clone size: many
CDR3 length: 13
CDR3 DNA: TGTGCCAGCAGTGTAGTCGCTAATTCACCCCTCCACTTT
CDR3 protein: CASSVVANSPLHF

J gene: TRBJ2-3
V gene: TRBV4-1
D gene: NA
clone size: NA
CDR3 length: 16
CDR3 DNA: TGCGCCAGCAGCCCTGGATCCAGGGGAATCGCAGATACGCAGTATTTT
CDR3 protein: CASSPGSRGIADTQYF

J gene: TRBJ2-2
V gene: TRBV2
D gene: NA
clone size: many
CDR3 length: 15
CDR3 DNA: TGTGCCAGCAGCCGGGACCCCCTGACCACCGGGGAGCTGTTTTTT
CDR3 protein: CASSRDPLTTGELFF

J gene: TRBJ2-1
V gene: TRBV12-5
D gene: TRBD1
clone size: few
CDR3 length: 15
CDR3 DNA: TGTGCTAGTGGTGCCGGGACAGGGATCCGCGATGAGCAGTTCTTC
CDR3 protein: CASGAGTGIRDEQFF

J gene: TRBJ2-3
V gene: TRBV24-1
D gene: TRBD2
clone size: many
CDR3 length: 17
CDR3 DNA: TGTGCCACCAGTGATTTAACTAGCGGGGCCAGCACAGATACGCAGTATTTT
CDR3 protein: CATSDLTSGASTDTQYF

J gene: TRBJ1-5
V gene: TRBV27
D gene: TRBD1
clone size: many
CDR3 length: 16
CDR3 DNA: TGTGCCAGCAGTTTATTGGGGACAGGGAGGAATCAGCCCCAGCATTTT
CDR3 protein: CASSLLGTGRNQPQHF

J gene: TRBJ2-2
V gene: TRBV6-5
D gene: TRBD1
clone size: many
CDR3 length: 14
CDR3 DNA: TGTGCAAAGTTTAGGGGGCGCCGAACCGGGGAGCTGTTTTTT
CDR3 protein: CAKFRGRRTGELFF

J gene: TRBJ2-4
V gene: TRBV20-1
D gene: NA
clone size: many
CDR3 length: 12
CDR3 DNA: TGCAGTGTCGGACTCGAAGTCAACATTCAGTACTTC
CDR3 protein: CSVGLEVNIQYF

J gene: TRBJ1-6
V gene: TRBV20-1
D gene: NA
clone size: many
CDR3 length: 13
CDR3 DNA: TGCAGTGCTAGTAATCTCGAGAATTCACCCCTCCACTTT
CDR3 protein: CSASNLENSPLHF

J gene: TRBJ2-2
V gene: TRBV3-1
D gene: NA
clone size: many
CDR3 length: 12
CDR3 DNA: TGTGCCAGCGGCCAAGACACCGGGGAGCTGTTTTTT
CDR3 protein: CASGQDTGELFF

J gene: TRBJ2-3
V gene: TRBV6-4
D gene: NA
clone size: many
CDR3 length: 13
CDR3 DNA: TGTGCCAGCAGTGATGCTCGAGCAGATACGCAGTATTTT
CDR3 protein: CASSDARADTQYF

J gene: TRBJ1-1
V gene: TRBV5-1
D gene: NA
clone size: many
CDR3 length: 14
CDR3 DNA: TGCGCCAGCAGCTTGAGCACAGGGCCTACTGAAGCTTTCTTT
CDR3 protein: CASSLSTGPTEAFF

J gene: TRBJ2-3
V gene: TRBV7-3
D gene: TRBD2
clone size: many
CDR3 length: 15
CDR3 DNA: TGTGCCAGCAGCCCTCGTCTAGCGGCCACAGATACGCAGTATTTT
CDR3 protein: CASSPRLAATDTQYF

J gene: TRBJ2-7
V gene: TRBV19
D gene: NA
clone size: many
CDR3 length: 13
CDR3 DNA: TGTGCCAGTAGTATCCCGGGGCCCTACGAGCAGTACTTC
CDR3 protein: CASSIPGPYEQYF

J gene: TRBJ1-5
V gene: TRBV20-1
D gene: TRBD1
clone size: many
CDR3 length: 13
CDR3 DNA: TGCAGTGCTGGAAGACAGGGTTATCAGCCCCAGCATTTT
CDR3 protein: CSAGRQGYQPQHF

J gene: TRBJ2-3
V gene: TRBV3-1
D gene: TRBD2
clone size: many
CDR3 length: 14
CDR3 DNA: TGTGCCAGCAGCCGCGGGACTAGCGGGGAAACGCAGTATTTT
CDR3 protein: CASSRGTSGETQYF

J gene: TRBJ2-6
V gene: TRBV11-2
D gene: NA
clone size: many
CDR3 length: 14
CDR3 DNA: TGTGCCAGCAGCTCGGGTTCTGGGGCCAACGTCCTGACTTTC
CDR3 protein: CASSSGSGANVLTF

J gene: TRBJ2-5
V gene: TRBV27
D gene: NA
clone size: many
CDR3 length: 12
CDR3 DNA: TGTGCCAGCAGAGGGGTGCGGGAGACCCAGTACTTC
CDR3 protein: CASRGVRETQYF

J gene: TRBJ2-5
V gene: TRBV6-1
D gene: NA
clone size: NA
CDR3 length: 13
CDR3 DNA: TGTGCCAGCAGTAGGCAGTTTCGAGAGACCCAGTACTTC
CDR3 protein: CASSRQFRETQYF

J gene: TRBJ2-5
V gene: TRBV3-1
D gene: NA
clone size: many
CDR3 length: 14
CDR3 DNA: TGTGCCAGCAGCCAGAGGGGGGCGGGGGAGACCCAGTACTTC
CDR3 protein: CASSQRGAGETQYF

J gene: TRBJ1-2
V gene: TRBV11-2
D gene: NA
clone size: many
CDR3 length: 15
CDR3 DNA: TGTGCCAGCAGCTATCTGGACGAAGTAGTCTATGGCTACACCTTC
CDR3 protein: CASSYLDEVVYGYTF

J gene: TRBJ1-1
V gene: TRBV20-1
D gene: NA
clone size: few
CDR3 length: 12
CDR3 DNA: TGCAGTGTCCCGAGCCAGGGTTCTGAAGCTTTCTTT
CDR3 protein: CSVPSQGSEAFF

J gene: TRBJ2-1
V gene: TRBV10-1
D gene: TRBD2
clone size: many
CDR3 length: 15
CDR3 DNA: TGCGCCAGCAGTGGCTCTAGCGGGGGCTACAATGAGCAGTTCTTC
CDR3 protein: CASSGSSGGYNEQFF

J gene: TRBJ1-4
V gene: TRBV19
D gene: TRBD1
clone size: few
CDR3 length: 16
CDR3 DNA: TGTGCCAGTAGAACCCGGACAGGGCCGGGGAATGAAAAGCTGTTTTTT
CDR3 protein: CASRTRTGPGNEKLFF

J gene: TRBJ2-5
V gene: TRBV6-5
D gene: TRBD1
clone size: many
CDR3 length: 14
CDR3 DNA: TGTGCCAGCAGTTACTCGGGACAGGTCTGGACCCAGTACTTC
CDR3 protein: CASSYSGQVWTQYF

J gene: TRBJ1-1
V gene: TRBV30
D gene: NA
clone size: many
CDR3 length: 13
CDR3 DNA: TGTGCCTGGAGTTTGAACAGGGCCCGTGGGGCTTTCTTT
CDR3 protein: CAWSLNRARGAFF

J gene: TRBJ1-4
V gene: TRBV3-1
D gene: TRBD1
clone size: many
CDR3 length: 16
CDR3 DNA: TGTGCCAGCAGCGCACAGACCGGGACAGGGGCTGAAAAACTGTTTTTT
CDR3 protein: CASSAQTGTGAEKLFF

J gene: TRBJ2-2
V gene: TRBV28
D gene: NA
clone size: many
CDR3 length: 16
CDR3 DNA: TGTGCCAGCAGTTTATTCAGAGGCAAAGGGATCGGGGAGCTGTTTTTT
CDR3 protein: CASSLFRGKGIGELFF

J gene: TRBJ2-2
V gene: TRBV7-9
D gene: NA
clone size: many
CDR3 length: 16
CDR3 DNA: TGTGCCAGCAGCTTAGTCCACCTGTCCCACACCGGGGAGCTGTTTTTT
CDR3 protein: CASSLVHLSHTGELFF